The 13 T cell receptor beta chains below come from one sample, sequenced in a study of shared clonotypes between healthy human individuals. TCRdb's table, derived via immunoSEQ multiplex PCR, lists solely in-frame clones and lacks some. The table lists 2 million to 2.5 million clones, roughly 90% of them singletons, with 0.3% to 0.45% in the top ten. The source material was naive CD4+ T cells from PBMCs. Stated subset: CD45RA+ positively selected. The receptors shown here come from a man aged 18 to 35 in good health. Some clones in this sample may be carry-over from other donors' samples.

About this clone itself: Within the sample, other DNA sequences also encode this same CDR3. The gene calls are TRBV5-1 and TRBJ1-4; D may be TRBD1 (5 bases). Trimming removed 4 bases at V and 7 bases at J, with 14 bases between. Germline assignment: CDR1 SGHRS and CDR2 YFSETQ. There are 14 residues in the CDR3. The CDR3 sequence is CASSPGGPGEKLFF. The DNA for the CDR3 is TGCGCCAGCAGCCCCGGGGGACCCGGTGAAAAACTGTTTTTT.

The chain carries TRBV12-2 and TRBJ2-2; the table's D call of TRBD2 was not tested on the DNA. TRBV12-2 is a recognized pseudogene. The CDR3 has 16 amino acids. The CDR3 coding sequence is TGTGCAAGTCGCTTAGGACTAGCGGGGCTCACCGGGGAGCTGTTTTTT. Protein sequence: CASRLGLAGLTGELFF.

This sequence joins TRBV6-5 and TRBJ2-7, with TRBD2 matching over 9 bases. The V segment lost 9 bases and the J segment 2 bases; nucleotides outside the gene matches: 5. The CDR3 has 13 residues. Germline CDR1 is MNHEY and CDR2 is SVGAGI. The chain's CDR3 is CASTASGTYEQYF. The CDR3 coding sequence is TGTGCCAGTACCGCTAGCGGGACCTACGAGCAGTACTTC.

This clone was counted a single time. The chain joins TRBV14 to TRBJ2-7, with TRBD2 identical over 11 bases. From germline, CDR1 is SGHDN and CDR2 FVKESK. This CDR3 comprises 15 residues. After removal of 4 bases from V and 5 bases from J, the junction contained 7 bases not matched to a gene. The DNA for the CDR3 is TGTGCCAGCAGCCGGATACTAGCGGGAGATCACGAGCAGTACTTC. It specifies CASSRILAGDHEQYF.

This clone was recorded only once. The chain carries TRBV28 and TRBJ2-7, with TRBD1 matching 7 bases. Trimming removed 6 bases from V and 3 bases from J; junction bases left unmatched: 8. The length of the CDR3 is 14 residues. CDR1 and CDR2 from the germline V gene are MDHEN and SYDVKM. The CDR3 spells CASRRTGGGYEQYF. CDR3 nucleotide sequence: TGTGCCAGCAGGAGGACAGGCGGTGGCTACGAGCAGTACTTC.

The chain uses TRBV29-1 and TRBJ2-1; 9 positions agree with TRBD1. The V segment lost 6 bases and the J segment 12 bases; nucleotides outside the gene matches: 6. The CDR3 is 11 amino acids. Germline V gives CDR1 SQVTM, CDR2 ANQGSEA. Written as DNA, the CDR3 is TGCAGCGTGGCGGGGACAGGGCGGCAGTTCTTC. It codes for CSVAGTGRQFF.

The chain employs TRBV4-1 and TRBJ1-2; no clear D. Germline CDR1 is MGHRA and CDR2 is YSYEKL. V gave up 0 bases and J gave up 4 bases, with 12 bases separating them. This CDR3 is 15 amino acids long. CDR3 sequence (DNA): TGCGCCAGCAGCCAAGAATTTGGACTGGCCTATGGCTACACCTTC. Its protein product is CASSQEFGLAYGYTF.

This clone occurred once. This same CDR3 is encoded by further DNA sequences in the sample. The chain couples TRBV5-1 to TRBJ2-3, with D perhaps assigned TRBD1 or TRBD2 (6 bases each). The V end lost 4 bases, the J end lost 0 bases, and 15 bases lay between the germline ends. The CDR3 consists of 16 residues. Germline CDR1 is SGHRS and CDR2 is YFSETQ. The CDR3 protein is CASSPGTGASTDTQYF. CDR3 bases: TGCGCCAGCAGCCCCGGAACGGGGGCTAGCACAGATACGCAGTATTTT. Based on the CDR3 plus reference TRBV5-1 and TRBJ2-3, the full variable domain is KAGVTQTPRYLIKTRGQQVTLSCSPISGHRSVSWYQQTPGQGLQFLFEYFSETQRNKGNFPGRFSGRQFSNSRSEMNVSTLELGDSALYLCASSPGTGASTDTQYFGPGTRLTVL.

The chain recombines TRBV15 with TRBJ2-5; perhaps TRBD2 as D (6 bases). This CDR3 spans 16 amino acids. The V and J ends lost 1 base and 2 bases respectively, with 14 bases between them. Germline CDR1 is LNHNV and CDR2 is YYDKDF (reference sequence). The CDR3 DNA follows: TGTGCCACCAGCAGAGGGAGCGCCGGAGGGCAAGAGACCCAGTACTTC. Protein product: CATSRGSAGGQETQYF.

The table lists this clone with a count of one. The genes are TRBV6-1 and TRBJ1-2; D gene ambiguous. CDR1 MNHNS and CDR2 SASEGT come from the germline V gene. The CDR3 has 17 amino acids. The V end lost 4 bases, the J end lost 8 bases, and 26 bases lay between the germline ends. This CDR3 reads CASSGRSPGLKTRGYTF. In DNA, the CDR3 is TGTGCCAGCAGTGGCCGGTCTCCTGGACTAAAAACGAGAGGCTACACCTTC.

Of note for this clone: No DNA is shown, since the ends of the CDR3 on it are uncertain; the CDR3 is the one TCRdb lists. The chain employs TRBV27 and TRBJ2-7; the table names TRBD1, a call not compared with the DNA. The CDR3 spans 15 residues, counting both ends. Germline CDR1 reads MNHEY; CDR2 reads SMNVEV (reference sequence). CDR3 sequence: CASSSSDRANYEQYF.

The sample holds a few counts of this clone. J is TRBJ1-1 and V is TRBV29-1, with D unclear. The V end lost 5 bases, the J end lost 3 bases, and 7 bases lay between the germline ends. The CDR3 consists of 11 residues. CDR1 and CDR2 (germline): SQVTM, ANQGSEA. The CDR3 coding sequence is TGCAGCGTTCAGAGGGACACTGAAGCTTTCTTT. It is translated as CSVQRDTEAFF.

CDR3 in amino acids: CASSLYRQTRGNQPQHF. The CDR3 nucleotides are TGTGCCAGCAGCTTGTACAGGCAAACTCGGGGCAATCAGCCCCAGCATTTT. The chain has TRBV5-8 and TRBJ1-5, with a weak D call TRBD1 (5 bases). V was trimmed by 1 base and J by 2 bases, leaving 16 bases between them. CDR1 is SGHTS and CDR2 is YDEGEE in the germline V gene. This CDR3 is built from 17 residues.